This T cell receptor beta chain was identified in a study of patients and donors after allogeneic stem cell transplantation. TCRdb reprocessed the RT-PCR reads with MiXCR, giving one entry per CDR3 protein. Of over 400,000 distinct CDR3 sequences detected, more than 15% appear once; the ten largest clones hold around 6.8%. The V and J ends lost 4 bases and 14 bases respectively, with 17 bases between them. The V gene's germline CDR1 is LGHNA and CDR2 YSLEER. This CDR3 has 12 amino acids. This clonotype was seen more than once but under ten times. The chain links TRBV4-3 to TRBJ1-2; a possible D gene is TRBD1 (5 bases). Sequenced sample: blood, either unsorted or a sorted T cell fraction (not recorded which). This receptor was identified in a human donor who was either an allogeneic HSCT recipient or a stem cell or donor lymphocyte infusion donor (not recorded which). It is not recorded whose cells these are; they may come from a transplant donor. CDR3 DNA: TGCGCCAGCAGCCCTCCGGGTGGGGGTTCGACCTTC. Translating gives CASSPPGGGSTF.